This entry describes one TCR beta chain. This clone was seen once. Its antigen is not yet known. The input lacks base qualities; no much larger clone sits a single base away. The library was obtained by the immunoSEQ multiplex PCR assay. The multiplex PCR relied on a mix of 60 forward primers for TCR Vbeta segments and 13 reverse primers for TCR Jbeta segments. A multiplex PCR assay on genomic DNA amplified the CDR3 region of rearranged TCR beta genes. The Illumina HiSeq System was used to sequence the amplified TCR beta libraries as 87-base-pair reads. Per the source publication's procedure: A later analysis tallied 75 million to 95 million unique TCR beta chains across the 666 repertoires, and approximately 12 million of those chains were shared by two or more donors. Raw reads were error-corrected and collapsed into unique sequences by a nearest-neighbor algorithm in which closely related sequences were merged to remove PCR and sequencing errors. Alignment of CDR3 sequences to IMGT reference sequences was used to assign V, D and J gene segments. For a sequence to be retained, a match of at least six nucleotides was required to both a V gene segment and a J gene segment. Rearrangements were called productive when the CDR3 lacked stop codons and stayed in frame with V and J; all others were non-productive. CDR3 was defined by IMGT convention, running from the second conserved V-encoded cysteine to the conserved J-encoded phenylalanine. In an earlier analysis of roughly 610 of the donors, sequences lacking an unambiguous match to a single V gene segment were excluded. In an earlier analysis of several hundred of the donors, V segments were called functional above 56.7% productive rearrangements and were called segregating when the between-donor standard deviation exceeded 5%. To diagnose cytomegalovirus status from the catalog of TCR beta chain sequences, a statistical classification framework was built. V and J gene assignment, in a later analysis, came from comparing TCR nucleotide sequences with IMGT/GENE-DB human TR gene sequences. The TCRdist pipeline was used in a later analysis to assign CDR3 sequences and most-parsimonious VDJ recombination scenarios. In a later analysis, each TCR beta chain was defined by its CDR3 amino acid sequence together with its V-gene family, and reads lacking a unique V-gene family were excluded. To address suspected cross-contamination and a sequencing artifact, a later analysis removed 450 to 700 highly shared, low-generation-probability nucleotide sequences. For each public chain, a later analysis derived a clonal expansion index from normalized ranks of inferred template counts within each repertoire. Generation probabilities in a later analysis came from a VDJ recombination model fitted to out-of-frame rearrangements, and those results were checked against IGoR. Hypergeometric tests were used in a later analysis to score TCR-TCR, TCR-HLA and TCR-CMV co-occurrence, with a repertoire-size bias correction applied to the TCR pairs. False discovery rates were estimated in a later analysis by permuting HLA or CMV assignments 20 times. In a later analysis, co-occurring TCRs were grouped using DBSCAN, with TCRdist sequence similarity added in when clustering inside HLA-allele-positive subsets. Repertoires with fewer than 30,000 or more than 120,000 public chains, plus five repertoires with anomalous nucleotide sharing, were excluded from co-occurrence clustering. TCRdb provides this immuneACCESS table in a form limited to in-frame rearrangements. Some clones are lacking; in checked studies, under half of them reflect an unresolved V gene, and why the rest are absent is not known. The V and J calls and clone size were taken over from that table, and D and trimming were inferred from the DNA. The sample has about 110,000 clones on record, approximately 82% of them singletons. 13% of the sample is held by the ten biggest clonotypes.

The source of the sample is a study of cytomegalovirus exposure and HLA in healthy donors (dated 2017 in TCRdb). As for the study more broadly: According to an earlier analysis of a few hundred of the donors, about 179 million T cells yielded over 90 million unique TCR beta sequences and less than 300 Gb of sequence data. About 310 gigabases of sequencing data and roughly 90 million unique TCR sequences were included in an early release covering about 600 HLA-typed donors. Among the 398 genotyped donors, approximately 82% belonged to the genetic ancestry cluster associated with self-reported Caucasian donors. The aim of the study was to test whether cataloging public T cell receptors could identify signatures of past pathogen exposure. The study profiled the T cell repertoires of approximately 700 subjects by immunosequencing and related them to cytomegalovirus serostatus. Along with the approximately 650-subject first cohort, a separate validation cohort of about 110 different subjects was used. High-throughput TCR immunosequencing, statistical association of individual TCRs with disease status, and machine learning were combined to predict cytomegalovirus infection status. A later analysis re-analyzed previously published TCR beta repertoires from 500 to 700 donors and added high-resolution HLA genotyping to study TCR occurrence patterns. Rather than drawing on any new phenotypic data, the later analysis identified candidate immune exposures from TCR beta sequences and the way those sequences occurred across donors. To decide whether each TCR beta V gene segment behaved as functional or pseudogenic, an earlier analysis of 587 of the donors relied on high-throughput TCR beta sequencing. Alongside the repertoire data, information on donor age, sex, ethnicity and CMV serostatus was compiled. A later genetic analysis used genome-wide SNP genotypes for about 55% of the 666 donors, treating that subset as a discovery cohort. All discovery cohort repertoires had been generated on a single sequencing platform. Both class I and class II loci were covered by HLA typing, at four-digit resolution. Typing coverage varied by locus: roughly 620-640 donors for A, B, C, DRB1 and DQB1; more than 500 for DQA1; more than 600 for DPA1; about 450 for DPB1. Five DR-DQ haplotypes were treated as single units for association and clustering because of strong linkage in the cohort. Among almost 400 genotyped donors of the cohort, an average of around 240,000 unique TCR beta nucleotide sequences were sequenced per donor, roughly 20% of them non-productive.

The cohort consisted of 600 or so healthy bone marrow donors. At the time of sampling, all cohort members were nominally healthy, though unrecorded immune exposures were likely present. The donor tested CMV seropositive, placing the donor among the 290 or so seropositive members of the cohort. Every donor gave a peripheral blood sample, and the peripheral blood mononuclear cells from that sample were used for TCR beta sequencing. The Qiagen DNeasy Blood Extraction Kit was used to extract genomic DNA from the blood cell samples. V loses 5 bases at its end and J loses 6 bases; junction bases beyond the gene matches: 6. The cysteine opens and the phenylalanine closes a CDR3 of 15 amino acids. The CDR3 DNA has 45 bases and is translated from base 1. CDR1 and CDR2 were assigned from the germline V gene as SGDLS and YYNGEE. Beyond this particular receptor, the publication reports: Presence/absence analyses assumed roughly uniform sequencing depth across donors, an assumption that may not hold. Assigning TCR associations to individual alleles was difficult when HLA alleles, especially DR and DQ, strongly co-occurred. A cluster of highly shared sequence variants was judged likely to be a technical artifact of the sequencing pipeline. Because some donors lacked HLA typing at each locus, the association tests relied only on the typed subset. According to a later analysis, most CMV-associated TCR beta chains appeared to be HLA-restricted, and the HLA associations seemed to be driven largely by CMV exposure. While some public TCRs were present in many individuals, most TCR sequences turned up only very rarely across donors. In vitro tests confirmed that a few of the cytomegalovirus-associated TCR beta chains recognize cytomegalovirus antigens. Compared with equally common non-associated chains, HLA-associated TCR beta chains in a later analysis were more clonally expanded and had lower generation probabilities. Cytomegalovirus status was reported to be diagnosed by the classifier with high specificity and sensitivity in both the original and validation cohorts. A later analysis found that TCR association rates varied across HLA loci, with DRB1 alleles showing the most associated TCRs and HLA-C alleles the fewest. According to a later genetic analysis, donors in an Asian-associated ancestry cluster had fewer N-insertions in productive TCRs than the roughly 670-donor mean. Broadly in line with IMGT annotations, most TCR beta V segments showed up in productive rearrangements about 87% or about 30% of the time in an earlier analysis of several hundred of the donors. The authors suggested that the approach could potentially be generalized to other disease states and immunological phenotypes. A later genetic analysis associated a missense DCLRE1C variant with V-gene and J-gene trimming of TCR beta chains, and an independent cohort replicated the association. Correlated functional status among segregating V segments might be attributable to linkage disequilibrium, but an unknown experimental factor could not be ruled out. Immune exposure information for the cohort was limited to CMV serostatus. Some IMGT-functional V segments, including TRBV6-2 and TRBV6-3, could not be told apart with the 87-base-pair reads, so those segments were excluded. The earlier analysis of about 600 of the donors excluded 15 to 20 rarely observed V segments, including chromosome 9 orphons, because counts were too low. A further reported finding was that TCR beta sequences accurately predicted the HLA-A and HLA-B alleles for most subjects in the first cohort. This cohort had only TCR beta chains sequenced, and the lack of alpha or paired-chain data limited which features could be detected. A later analysis reported that several top co-occurrence clusters appeared linked to parvovirus B19, influenza, CMV and Epstein-Barr virus. Specific HLA alleles were associated with 16,951 TCR beta sequences at a false discovery rate of 0.05 in a later analysis. A total of fewer than 200 TCR beta chains were listed by the study as associated with cytomegalovirus.

The rearranged chain carries TRBV9 and TRBJ2-3; the junction holds 13 bases that match TRBD2. The sequenced material came from PBMCs. This clonotype was sampled from a man aged 25-45 years in good health and CMV-seropositive. The CDR3 reads as follows: CASSPLAGGLDTQYF. The DNA is TGTGCCAGCAGTCCACTAGCGGGGGGGCTTGATACGCAGTATTTT.